The source of this T cell receptor beta chain is a study of tumor-infiltrating lymphocytes in primary liver carcinoma. Study observations and caveats: It was observed that only about 8-25% of the top clones appeared in every one of the five tumor regions.

For each extraction, RNA and DNA were obtained together from 20-30 mg of unsorted bulk tissue. With 500 ng total RNA as template and a constant-region primer, TCR beta cDNA was made. Slightly modified ARM-PCR with three nested multiplex PCR rounds yielded TCR beta libraries. A single record per CDR3 protein comes from TCRdb applying MiXCR to the multiplex PCR reads. The repertoire holds some 43,000 distinct CDR3 sequences, with just over 70% as singletons. This clonotype was detected only once. The target antigen is unknown. One junction end does not reproduce the germline sequence, and a read error may be involved. The specimen sequenced was liver tumor tissue from sampling region 5. Subset in this sample: tumor region T5, tumor centre. This TCR was sampled from a man aged 35 to 55 with primary liver carcinoma and hepatitis B virus infection.

CDR3 loop: CASVRLASYNEQFF. As DNA, the CDR3 is TGTGCCAGTGTCCGACTAGCGTCATACAATGAACAGTTCTTC. V gene TRBV6-5 combines with J gene TRBJ2-1; 8 bases line up with TRBD2. The CDR3 contains 14 residues. Germline V gene sequence: CDR1 MNHEY, CDR2 SVGAGI.